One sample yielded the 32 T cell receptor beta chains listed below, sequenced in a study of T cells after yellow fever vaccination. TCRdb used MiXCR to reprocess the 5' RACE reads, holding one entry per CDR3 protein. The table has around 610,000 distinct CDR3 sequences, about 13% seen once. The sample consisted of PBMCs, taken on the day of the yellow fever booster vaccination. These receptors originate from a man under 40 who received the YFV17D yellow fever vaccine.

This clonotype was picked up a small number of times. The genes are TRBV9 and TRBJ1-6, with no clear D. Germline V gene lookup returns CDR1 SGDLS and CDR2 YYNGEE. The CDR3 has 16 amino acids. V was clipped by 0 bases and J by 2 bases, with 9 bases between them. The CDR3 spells CASSVEVKAYNSPLHF. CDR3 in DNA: TGTGCCAGCAGCGTAGAGGTGAAAGCCTATAATTCACCCCTCCACTTT.

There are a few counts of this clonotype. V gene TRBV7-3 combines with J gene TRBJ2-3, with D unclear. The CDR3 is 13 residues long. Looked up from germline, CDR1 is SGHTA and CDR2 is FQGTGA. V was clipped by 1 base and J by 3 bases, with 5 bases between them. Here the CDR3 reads CASSLNPTDTQYF. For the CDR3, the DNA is TGTGCCAGCAGCTTAAATCCGACAGATACGCAGTATTTT.

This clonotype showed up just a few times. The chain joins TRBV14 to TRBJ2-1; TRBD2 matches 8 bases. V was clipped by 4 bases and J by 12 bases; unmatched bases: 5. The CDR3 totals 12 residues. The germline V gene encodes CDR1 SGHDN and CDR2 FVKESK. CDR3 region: CASSLGLAGQFF. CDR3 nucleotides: TGTGCCAGCAGCCTCGGACTAGCTGGGCAGTTCTTC.

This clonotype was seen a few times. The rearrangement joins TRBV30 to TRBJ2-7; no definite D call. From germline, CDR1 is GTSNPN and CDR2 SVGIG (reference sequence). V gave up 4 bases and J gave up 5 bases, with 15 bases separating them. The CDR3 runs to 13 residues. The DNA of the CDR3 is TGTGCCTGGACAGGAGCGTTCTGGGACGAGCAGTACTTC. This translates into CAWTGAFWDEQYF. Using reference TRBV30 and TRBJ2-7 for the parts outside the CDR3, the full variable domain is SQTIHQWPATLVQPVGSPLSLECTVEGTSNPNLYWYRQAAGRGLQLLFYSVGIGQISSEVPQNLSASRPQDRQFILSSKKLLLSDSGFYLCAWTGAFWDEQYFGPGTRLTVT.

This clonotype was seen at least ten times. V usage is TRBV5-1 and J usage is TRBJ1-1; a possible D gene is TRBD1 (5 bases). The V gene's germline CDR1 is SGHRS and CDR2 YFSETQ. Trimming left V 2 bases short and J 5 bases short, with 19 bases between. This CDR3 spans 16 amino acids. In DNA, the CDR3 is TGCGCCAGCAGCTTCACGGTACTCGACAGTCGGACTGAAGCTTTCTTT. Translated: CASSFTVLDSRTEAFF.

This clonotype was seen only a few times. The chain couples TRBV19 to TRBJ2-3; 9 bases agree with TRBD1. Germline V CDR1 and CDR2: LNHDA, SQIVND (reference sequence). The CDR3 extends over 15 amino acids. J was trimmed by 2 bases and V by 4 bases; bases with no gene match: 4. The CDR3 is CASSRTGEITDTQYF. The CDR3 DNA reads TGTGCCAGTAGTAGGACAGGGGAAATCACAGATACGCAGTATTTT.

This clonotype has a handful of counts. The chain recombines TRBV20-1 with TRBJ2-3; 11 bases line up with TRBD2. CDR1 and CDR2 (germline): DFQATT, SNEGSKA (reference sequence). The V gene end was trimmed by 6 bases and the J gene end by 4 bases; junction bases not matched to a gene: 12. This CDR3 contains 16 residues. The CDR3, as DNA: TGCAGTGCCAGGGGGCTAGCGGGAGGTGGCGCAGATACGCAGTATTTT. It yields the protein CSARGLAGGGADTQYF.

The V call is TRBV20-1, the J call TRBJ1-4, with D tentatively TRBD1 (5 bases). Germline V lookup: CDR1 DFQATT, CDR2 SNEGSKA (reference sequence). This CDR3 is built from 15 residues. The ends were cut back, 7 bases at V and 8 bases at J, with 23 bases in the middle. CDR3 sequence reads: CSVPLQGAVAEKLFF. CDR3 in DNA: TGCAGTGTTCCACTCCAGGGAGCAGTAGCCGAAAAACTGTTTTTT.

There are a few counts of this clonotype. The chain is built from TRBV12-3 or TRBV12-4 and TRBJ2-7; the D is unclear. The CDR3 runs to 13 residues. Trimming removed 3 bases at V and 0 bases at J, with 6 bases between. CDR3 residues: CASSFTPSYEQYF. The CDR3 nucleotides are TGTGCCAGCAGTTTTACCCCCTCCTACGAGCAGTACTTC.

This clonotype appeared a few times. CDR3: CASSNSARLAELTVYNEQFF. CDR3 bases: TGTGCCAGCAGCAACTCCGCCCGGCTAGCGGAACTGACCGTCTACAATGAGCAGTTCTTC. The chain carries TRBV21-1 and TRBJ2-1; the listed D gene, TRBD2, was not tested against the DNA. TRBV21-1 is deemed a pseudogene. The CDR3 spans 20 residues.

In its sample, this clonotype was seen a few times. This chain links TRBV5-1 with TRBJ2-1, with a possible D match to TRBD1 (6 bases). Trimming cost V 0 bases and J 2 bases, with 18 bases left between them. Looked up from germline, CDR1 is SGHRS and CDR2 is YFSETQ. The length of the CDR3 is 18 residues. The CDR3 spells CASSLEPSGTLTYNEQFF. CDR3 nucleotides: TGCGCCAGCAGCTTGGAACCCTCTGGGACACTTACCTACAATGAGCAGTTCTTC.

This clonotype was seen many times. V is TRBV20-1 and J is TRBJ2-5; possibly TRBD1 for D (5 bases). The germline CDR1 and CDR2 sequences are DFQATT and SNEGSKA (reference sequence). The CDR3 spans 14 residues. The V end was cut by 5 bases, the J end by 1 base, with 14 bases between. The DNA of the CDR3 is TGCAGTGCTGGCACGACAGTCCCCCAAGAGACCCAGTACTTC. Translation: CSAGTTVPQETQYF.

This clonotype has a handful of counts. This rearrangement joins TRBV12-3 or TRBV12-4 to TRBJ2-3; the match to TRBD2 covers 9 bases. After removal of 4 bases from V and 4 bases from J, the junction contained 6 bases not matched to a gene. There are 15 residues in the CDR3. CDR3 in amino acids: CASSSLLAGSDTQYF. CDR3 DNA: TGTGCCAGCAGTTCTCTCCTAGCGGGGTCAGATACGCAGTATTTT.

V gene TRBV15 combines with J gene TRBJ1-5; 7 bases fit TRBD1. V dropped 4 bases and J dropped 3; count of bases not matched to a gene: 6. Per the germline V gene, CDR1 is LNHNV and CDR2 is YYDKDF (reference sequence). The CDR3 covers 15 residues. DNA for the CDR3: TGTGCCACCAGCAAAGGGACAGTTCACAATCAGCCCCAGCATTTT. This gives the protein CATSKGTVHNQPQHF.

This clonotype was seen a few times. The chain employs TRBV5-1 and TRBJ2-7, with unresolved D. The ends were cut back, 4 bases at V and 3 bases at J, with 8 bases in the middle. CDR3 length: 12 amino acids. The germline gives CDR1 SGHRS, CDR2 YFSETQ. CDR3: CASSGQYYEQYF. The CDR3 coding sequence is TGCGCCAGCAGCGGCCAGTACTACGAGCAGTACTTC.

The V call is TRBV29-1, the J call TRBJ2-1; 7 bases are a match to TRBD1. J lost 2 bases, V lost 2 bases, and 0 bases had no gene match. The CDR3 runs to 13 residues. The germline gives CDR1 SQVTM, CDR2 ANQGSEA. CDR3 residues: CSVEQGAYNEQFF. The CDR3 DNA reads TGCAGCGTTGAACAGGGGGCCTACAATGAGCAGTTCTTC.

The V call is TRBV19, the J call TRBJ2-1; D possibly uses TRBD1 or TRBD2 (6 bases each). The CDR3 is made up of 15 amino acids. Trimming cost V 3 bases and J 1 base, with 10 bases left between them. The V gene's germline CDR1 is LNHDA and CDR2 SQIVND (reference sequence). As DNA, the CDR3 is TGTGCCAGTAGTATGGGGGGCTTGTCCTACAATGAGCAGTTCTTC. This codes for CASSMGGLSYNEQFF.

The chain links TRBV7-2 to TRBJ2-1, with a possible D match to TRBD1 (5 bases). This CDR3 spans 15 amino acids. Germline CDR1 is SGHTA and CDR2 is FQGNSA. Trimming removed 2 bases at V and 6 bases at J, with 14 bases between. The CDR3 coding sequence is TGTGCCAGCAGCTTATGGGCAGGGTCAGGCAATGAGCAGTTCTTC. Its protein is CASSLWAGSGNEQFF.

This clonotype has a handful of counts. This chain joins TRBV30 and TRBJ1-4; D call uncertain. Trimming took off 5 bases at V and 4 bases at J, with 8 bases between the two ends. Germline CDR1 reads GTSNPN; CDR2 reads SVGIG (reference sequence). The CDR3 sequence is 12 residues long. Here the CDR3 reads CAWRRRNEKLFF. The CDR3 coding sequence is TGTGCCTGGCGCCGGCGTAATGAAAAACTGTTTTTT.

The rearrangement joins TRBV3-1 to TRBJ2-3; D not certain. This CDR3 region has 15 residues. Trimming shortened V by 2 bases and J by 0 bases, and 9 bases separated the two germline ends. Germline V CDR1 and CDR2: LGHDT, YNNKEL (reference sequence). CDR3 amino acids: CASSQSIVSTDTQYF. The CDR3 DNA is TGTGCCAGCAGCCAATCCATTGTCAGCACAGATACGCAGTATTTT.

Here the CDR3 reads CASSSGFMSYEQYF. CDR3 bases: TGCGCCAGCAGCTCAGGGTTTATGTCCTACGAGCAGTACTTC. The chain carries TRBV5-1 and TRBJ2-7; D is perhaps TRBD1 (5 bases). The CDR3 sequence is 14 residues long. Trimming pared 3 bases from V and 1 base from J, leaving 11 bases between. The germline V gene has CDR1 SGHRS and CDR2 YFSETQ.

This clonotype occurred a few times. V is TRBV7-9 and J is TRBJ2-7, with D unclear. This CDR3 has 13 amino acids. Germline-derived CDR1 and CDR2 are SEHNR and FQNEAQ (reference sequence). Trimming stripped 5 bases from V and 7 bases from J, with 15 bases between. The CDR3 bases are TGTGCCAGCAGCCATACGATACTCCCGGAGCAGTACTTC. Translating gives CASSHTILPEQYF.

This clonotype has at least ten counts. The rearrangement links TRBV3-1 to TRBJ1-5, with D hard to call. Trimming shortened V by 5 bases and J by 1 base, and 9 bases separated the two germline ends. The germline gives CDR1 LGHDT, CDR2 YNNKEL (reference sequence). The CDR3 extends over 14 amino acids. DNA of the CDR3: TGTGCCAGCAGCGAGGGCAGGAGCAATCAGCCCCAGCATTTT. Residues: CASSEGRSNQPQHF. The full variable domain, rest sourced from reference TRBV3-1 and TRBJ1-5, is DTAVSQTPKYLVTQMGNDKSIKCEQNLGHDTMYWYKQDSKKFLKIMFSYNNKELIINETVPNRFSPKSPDKAHLNLHINSLELGDSAVYFCASSEGRSNQPQHFGDGTRLSIL.

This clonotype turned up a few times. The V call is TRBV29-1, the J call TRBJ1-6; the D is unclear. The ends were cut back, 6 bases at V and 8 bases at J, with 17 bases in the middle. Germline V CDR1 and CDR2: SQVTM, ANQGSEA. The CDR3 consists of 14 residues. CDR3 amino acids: CSVRTNNGDSPLHF. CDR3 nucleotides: TGCAGCGTGCGGACCAACAACGGGGATTCACCCCTCCACTTT.

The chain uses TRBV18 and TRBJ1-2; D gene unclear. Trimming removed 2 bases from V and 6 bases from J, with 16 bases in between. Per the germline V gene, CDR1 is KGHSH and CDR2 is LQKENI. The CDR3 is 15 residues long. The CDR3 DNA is TGTGCCAGCTCACCAGGTGTAACAGCCCCCCATGGCTACACCTTC. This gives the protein CASSPGVTAPHGYTF.

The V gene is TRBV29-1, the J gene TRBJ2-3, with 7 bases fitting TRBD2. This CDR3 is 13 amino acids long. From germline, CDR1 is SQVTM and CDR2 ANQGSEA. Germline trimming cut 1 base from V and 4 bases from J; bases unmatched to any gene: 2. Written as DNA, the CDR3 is TGCAGCGTTGAAGCGGGAGGCCCAGATACGCAGTATTTT. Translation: CSVEAGGPDTQYF.

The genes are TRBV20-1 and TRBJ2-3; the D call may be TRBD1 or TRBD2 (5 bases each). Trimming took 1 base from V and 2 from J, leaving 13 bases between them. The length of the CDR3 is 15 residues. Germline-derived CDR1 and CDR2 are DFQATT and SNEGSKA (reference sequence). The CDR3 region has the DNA TGCAGTGCTAGAGCCCCCGGGACCCTCACAGATACGCAGTATTTT. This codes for CSARAPGTLTDTQYF.

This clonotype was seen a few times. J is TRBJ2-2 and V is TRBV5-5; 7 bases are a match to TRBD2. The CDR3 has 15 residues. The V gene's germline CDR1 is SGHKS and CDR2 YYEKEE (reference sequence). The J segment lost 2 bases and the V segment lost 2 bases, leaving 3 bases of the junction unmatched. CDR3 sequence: CASSFRGDNTGELFF. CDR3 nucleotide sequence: TGTGCCAGCAGCTTTCGGGGGGATAACACCGGGGAGCTGTTTTTT. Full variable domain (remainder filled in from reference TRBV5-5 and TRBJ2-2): DAGVTQSPTHLIKTRGQQVTLRCSPISGHKSVSWYQQVLGQGPQFIFQYYEKEERGRGNFPDRFSARQFPNYSSELNVNALLLGDSALYLCASSFRGDNTGELFFGEGSRLTVL.

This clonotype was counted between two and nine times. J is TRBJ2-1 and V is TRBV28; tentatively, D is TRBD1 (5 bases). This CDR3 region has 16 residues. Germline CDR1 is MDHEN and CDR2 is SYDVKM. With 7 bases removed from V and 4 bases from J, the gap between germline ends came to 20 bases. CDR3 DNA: TGTGCCAGCATTTCCGCGGCGTGGGGCCGATACAATGAGCAGTTCTTC. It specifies CASISAAWGRYNEQFF.

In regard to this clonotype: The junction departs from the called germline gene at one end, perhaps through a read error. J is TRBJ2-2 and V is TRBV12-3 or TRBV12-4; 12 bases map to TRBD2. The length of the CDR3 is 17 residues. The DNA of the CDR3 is TGTACCAGCAGTTCTAGCGGGAGGGCCTTTTGGGCCGGGGAGCTGTTTTTT. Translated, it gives CTSSSSGRAFWAGELFF.

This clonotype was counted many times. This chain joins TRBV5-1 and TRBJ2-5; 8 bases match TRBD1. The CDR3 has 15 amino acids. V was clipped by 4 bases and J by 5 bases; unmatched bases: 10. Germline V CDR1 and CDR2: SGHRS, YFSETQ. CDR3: CASSKDRVVEETQYF. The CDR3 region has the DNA TGCGCCAGCAGCAAGGACAGGGTGGTCGAGGAGACCCAGTACTTC.

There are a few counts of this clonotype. CDR3 sequence reads: CASSLTGEANEQYF. The CDR3 DNA reads TGTGCCAGCAGTTTAACAGGGGAGGCAAACGAGCAGTACTTC. The rearrangement links TRBV12-3 or TRBV12-4 to TRBJ2-7, with D perhaps matching TRBD1 (7 bases). The CDR3 runs 14 residues. V lost 2 bases and J lost 5, with 13 bases in between.